A single sample gave rise to the 27 T cell receptor beta chains below, sequenced in a study of blood T cells in healthy people across ages. Sample-barcoded 5' priming and a J-beta primer mix drove a second PCR of about 6 to 11 cycles. MiXCR was run by TCRdb on the 5' RACE reads, yielding one entry per CDR3 protein. The table has 1.5 million to 2 million distinct CDR3 sequences, just under 50% seen once; the top ten hold approximately 2.1%. Sequencing input: blood. The receptors stem from a woman aged 40 to 50 in good health.

This chain links TRBV6-2 or TRBV6-3 with TRBJ1-2; D is perhaps TRBD1 (6 bases). The CDR3 has 15 amino acids. The germline V and J ends were trimmed by 5 bases and 4 bases, with 17 bases remaining between them. The germline gives CDR1 MNHEY, CDR2 SVGEGT. As DNA, the CDR3 is TGTGCCAGCAGTCCCTTTGGGGGGGGCGTCTATGGCTACACCTTC. As protein: CASSPFGGGVYGYTF.

This chain uses TRBV3-1 with TRBJ2-5; D is possibly TRBD1 or TRBD2 (6 bases each). The V gene lost 4 bases and the J gene lost 2 bases, with 17 bases spanning the gap. This CDR3 comprises 16 residues. Germline CDR1 LGHDT, CDR2 YNNKEL (reference sequence). The CDR3: CASSPWLGGQQETQYF. As DNA, the CDR3 is TGTGCCAGCAGCCCATGGCTTGGGGGGCAACAAGAGACCCAGTACTTC.

In its sample, this clonotype was seen many times. The chain is built from TRBV9 and TRBJ2-5; 7 nucleotides align to TRBD2. Germline lookup yields CDR1 SGDLS and CDR2 YYNGEE. Germline trimming cut 5 bases from V and 1 base from J; bases unmatched to any gene: 5. The CDR3 length is 14 residues. CDR3 residues: CASSVRGVQETQYF. The CDR3 DNA follows: TGTGCCAGCAGTGTCCGGGGGGTCCAAGAGACCCAGTACTTC.

This sequence joins TRBV6-5 and TRBJ2-5; D is uncertain. Between the trimmed V and J ends, which lost 8 bases and 4 bases, there was a span of 20 bases. Germline values: CDR1 MNHEY, CDR2 SVGAGI. This CDR3 region has 15 residues. As DNA, the CDR3 is TGTGCCAGCTCTAATCGGGTAGGCAGGAGAGAGACCCAGTACTTC. Translated, it gives CASSNRVGRRETQYF.

The V gene is TRBV29-1, the J gene TRBJ2-3; D perhaps matches TRBD2 (5 bases). V lost 2 bases, J lost 5 bases, and 14 bases lay in between. In germline, CDR1 is SQVTM, CDR2 ANQGSEA. This CDR3 is 14 amino acids long. CDR3 nucleotides: TGCAGCGTTGAAACAGAGGGTTTCGTAGATACGCAGTATTTT. This sequence encodes CSVETEGFVDTQYF.

This clonotype was seen only a few times. The V call is TRBV28, the J call TRBJ2-6; 7 positions match TRBD1. V was pared by 6 bases and J by 2 bases, with 13 bases of the junction left unmatched. This CDR3 is 18 amino acids long. The germline V gene encodes CDR1 MDHEN and CDR2 SYDVKM. The CDR3 spells CASRLTGVGIPGANVLTF. CDR3 in DNA: TGTGCCAGCAGATTAACAGGGGTAGGGATTCCTGGGGCCAACGTCCTGACTTTC.

The chain employs TRBV20-1 and TRBJ2-3; tentative D call: TRBD2 (6 bases). Germline values: CDR1 DFQATT, CDR2 SNEGSKA (reference sequence). Trimming shortened V by 3 bases and J by 2 bases, and 15 bases separated the two germline ends. There are 15 residues in the CDR3. The CDR3: CSARISSALTDTQYF. The CDR3 DNA reads TGCAGTGCTAGGATATCTAGCGCGCTCACAGATACGCAGTATTTT.

V usage is TRBV7-2 and J usage is TRBJ2-1; 9 bases line up with TRBD1. V was clipped by 2 bases and J by 6 bases; unmatched bases: 5. Germline V gives CDR1 SGHTA, CDR2 FQGNSA. The CDR3 has 15 amino acids. CDR3 nucleotide sequence: TGTGCCAGCAGCTTATACGGGACAGGGCCCAATGAGCAGTTCTTC. It codes for CASSLYGTGPNEQFF. The entire variable domain, with the rest obtained from reference TRBV7-2 and TRBJ2-1, is as follows: GAGVSQSPSNKVTEKGKDVELRCDPISGHTALYWYRQSLGQGLEFLIYFQGNSAPDKSGLPSDRFSAERTGGSVSTLTIQRTQQEDSAVYLCASSLYGTGPNEQFFGPGTRLTVL.

The chain carries TRBV24-1 and TRBJ1-2; 7 bases are shared with TRBD1. The CDR3 loop spans 14 amino acids. J was trimmed by 6 bases and V by 0 bases; bases with no gene match: 3. Per germline, CDR1 KGHDR and CDR2 SFDVKD. The CDR3 loop reads CATSDLTGVNGYTF. The CDR3 DNA reads TGTGCCACCAGTGATTTGACAGGGGTAAATGGCTACACCTTC.

A note on this clonotype: The germline gene is not matched at one end of the junction; a read error may be the cause. The J gene is TRBJ2-1, the V gene TRBV7-7, with a possible D match to TRBD1 (9 bases). Judging by the DNA end, TRBJ2-7 fits better; the J call may be wrong. CDR1 is SSHAT and CDR2 is FNYEAQ in the germline V gene (reference sequence). CDR3 size: 16 residues. The CDR3 here is CASSLDSGTGYNEQYF. CDR3 DNA: TGTGCTAGCAGCTTAGATAGCGGGACAGGGTACAATGAGCAGTACTTC.

This chain joins TRBV7-3 and TRBJ2-5; D might be TRBD1 or TRBD2, each matching 5 bases. This CDR3 has 14 amino acids. Trimming cost V 2 bases and J 3 bases, with 10 bases left between them. Germline assignment: CDR1 SGHTA and CDR2 FQGTGA. In DNA form, the CDR3 reads TGTGCCAGCAGCTTAGACGGGACGAAAGAGACCCAGTACTTC. Its protein is CASSLDGTKETQYF.

J is TRBJ1-5 and V is TRBV6-1; D may be TRBD1 (6 bases). The CDR3 length is 16 residues. In germline, CDR1 is MNHNS, CDR2 SASEGT. Trimming removed 1 base from V and 6 bases from J, with 16 bases in between. In DNA, the CDR3 is TGTGCCAGCAGTGAAGGGGGGCCAGGGCTTGGTCAGCCCCAGCATTTT. Translation: CASSEGGPGLGQPQHF.

The V gene is TRBV20-1, the J gene TRBJ2-1; TRBD2 aligns across 9 bases. CDR3 length: 15 amino acids. V dropped 8 bases and J dropped 7; count of bases not matched to a gene: 15. CDR1 and CDR2 (germline): DFQATT, SNEGSKA (reference sequence). The CDR3 sequence: CSPHGVLAGVNEQFF. The DNA for the CDR3 is TGCAGTCCACACGGGGTACTAGCGGGCGTTAATGAGCAGTTCTTC.

The genes are TRBV9 and TRBJ2-1; perhaps D is TRBD1 or TRBD2 (5 bases each). The germline V and J ends were trimmed by 5 bases and 5 bases, with 14 bases remaining between them. Germline CDR1 SGDLS, CDR2 YYNGEE. The CDR3 totals 14 residues. CDR3 amino acids: CASRGRDFNNEQFF. As DNA, the CDR3 is TGTGCCAGCAGGGGACGAGATTTTAACAATGAGCAGTTCTTC.

CDR3 bases: TGTGCCAGCGCTGGGACTAGCGGGGGGAGTTTACAAGAGACCCAGTACTTC. Amino acid sequence: CASAGTSGGSLQETQYF. The rearrangement links TRBV7-2 to TRBJ2-5; TRBD2 matches 15 bases. In germline, CDR1 is SGHTA, CDR2 FQGNSA. Trimming cost V 8 bases and J 2 bases; bases outside gene matches: 9. The CDR3 is 17 amino acids.

This clonotype was detected a few times. V and J are TRBV29-1 and TRBJ2-7; D is undetermined. The CDR3 spans 11 residues. Per the germline V gene, CDR1 is SQVTM and CDR2 is ANQGSEA. Trimming cost V 6 bases and J 2 bases, with 8 bases left between them. CDR3 nucleotide sequence: TGCAGCGTCGCCGGTCCCTACGAGCAGTACTTC. Protein sequence: CSVAGPYEQYF.

The chain combines TRBV12-3 or TRBV12-4 with TRBJ2-3; D perhaps matches TRBD2 (6 bases). V was cut by 8 bases and J by 4 bases, with 22 bases left in between. There are 16 residues in the CDR3. The CDR3 sequence: CASASLQSPGADTQYF. The DNA of the CDR3 is TGTGCCAGCGCAAGCTTACAGAGTCCGGGGGCAGATACGCAGTATTTT.

This chain connects TRBV29-1 to TRBJ2-3; D is unresolved. V dropped 3 bases and J dropped 1 base, with 8 bases sitting between them. The CDR3 runs to 13 residues. Germline CDR1 and CDR2: SQVTM and ANQGSEA. This CDR3 reads CSVDGSRTDTQYF. CDR3 bases: TGCAGCGTTGATGGCTCCCGCACAGATACGCAGTATTTT.

The J gene is TRBJ1-4, the V gene TRBV29-1, with 8 bases that match TRBD1. The V gene's germline CDR1 is SQVTM and CDR2 ANQGSEA. CDR3 length: 13 amino acids. J lost 3 bases, V lost 6 bases, and 3 bases had no gene match. As DNA, the CDR3 is TGCAGCGTGACAGGGGTGGCTAATGAAAAACTGTTTTTT. It specifies CSVTGVANEKLFF. Full variable domain (outside the CDR3, taken from reference TRBV29-1 and TRBJ1-4): SAVISQKPSRDICQRGTSLTIQCQVDSQVTMMFWYRQQPGQSLTLIATANQGSEATYESGFVIDKFPISRPNLTFSTLTVSNMSPEDSSIYLCSVTGVANEKLFFGSGTQLSVL.

With respect to this clonotype: Sequence at one end of the junction differs from germline and may be a read error. This rearrangement joins TRBV27 to TRBJ1-2; unclear D gene. The CDR3 is made up of 13 amino acids. Germline CDR1 reads MNHEY; CDR2 reads SMNVEV (reference sequence). The CDR3 region is CVSSITANYGYTF. CDR3 coding DNA: TGTGTCAGCAGTATAACAGCTAACTATGGCTACACCTTC.

The chain employs TRBV5-5 and TRBJ1-6; D uncertain. V was clipped by 3 bases and J by 8 bases, with 6 bases between them. Germline loops: CDR1 SGHKS, CDR2 YYEKEE (reference sequence). This CDR3 is built from 12 residues. For the CDR3, the DNA is TGTGCCAGCAGCTCCCCCGATTCACCCCTCCACTTT. Its translation is CASSSPDSPLHF.

This clonotype occurred a few times. The V call is TRBV28, the J call TRBJ1-2; 8 bases are a match to TRBD1. This CDR3 comprises 13 residues. Unmatched junction bases numbered 4, after V lost 5 bases and J lost 5 bases. From germline, CDR1 is MDHEN and CDR2 SYDVKM. CDR3 sequence: CASSIGQGYGYTF. The CDR3, as DNA: TGTGCCAGCAGTATCGGACAGGGATATGGCTACACCTTC.

With regard to this clonotype: A much larger clone sits a single nucleotide away, making a read error possible. The CDR3 region is CARREGSQETQYF. For the CDR3, the DNA is TGTGCCCGCAGGGAGGGGAGTCAAGAGACCCAGTACTTC. This rearrangement joins TRBV7-2 to TRBJ2-5; 7 bases line up with TRBD2. The germline V gene has CDR1 SGHTA and CDR2 FQGNSA. This CDR3 contains 13 residues.

The sample holds a few counts of this clonotype. The gene calls are TRBV3-1 and TRBJ1-2; the D is unclear. V was trimmed by 5 bases and J by 5 bases, leaving 9 bases between them. The germline V gene encodes CDR1 LGHDT and CDR2 YNNKEL (reference sequence). The length of the CDR3 is 12 residues. The CDR3 loop is CASSSEWYGYTF. The CDR3 coding sequence is TGTGCCAGCAGCTCGGAATGGTATGGCTACACCTTC.

This clonotype was seen only a few times. This rearrangement joins TRBV15 to TRBJ2-1; 8 bases are shared with TRBD1. The trim removed 2 bases at V and 7 bases at J, leaving 10 bases unmatched. The CDR3 covers 16 residues. The V gene's germline CDR1 is LNHNV and CDR2 YYDKDF (reference sequence). The CDR3 nucleotides read TGTGCCACCAGCAGATCCGGACAGGGTAGGCTAAATGAGCAGTTCTTC. Residues: CATSRSGQGRLNEQFF.

This sequence joins TRBV9 and TRBJ1-2, with TRBD1 identical over 9 bases. This CDR3 contains 13 residues. J lost 5 bases, V lost 7 bases, and 6 bases had no gene match. Germline V lookup: CDR1 SGDLS, CDR2 YYNGEE. This CDR3 reads CASSDRGLYGYTF. Here the CDR3 DNA reads TGTGCCAGCTCGGACAGGGGATTGTATGGCTACACCTTC.

The J gene is TRBJ2-5, the V gene TRBV7-2, with D perhaps TRBD1 (5 bases). This CDR3 has 15 amino acids. The V end was cut by 5 bases, the J end by 5 bases, with 18 bases between. Looked up from germline, CDR1 is SGHTA and CDR2 is FQGNSA. The CDR3 sequence: CASSTTAILRETQYF. The CDR3 DNA is TGTGCCAGCAGCACGACAGCAATCCTACGGGAGACCCAGTACTTC.